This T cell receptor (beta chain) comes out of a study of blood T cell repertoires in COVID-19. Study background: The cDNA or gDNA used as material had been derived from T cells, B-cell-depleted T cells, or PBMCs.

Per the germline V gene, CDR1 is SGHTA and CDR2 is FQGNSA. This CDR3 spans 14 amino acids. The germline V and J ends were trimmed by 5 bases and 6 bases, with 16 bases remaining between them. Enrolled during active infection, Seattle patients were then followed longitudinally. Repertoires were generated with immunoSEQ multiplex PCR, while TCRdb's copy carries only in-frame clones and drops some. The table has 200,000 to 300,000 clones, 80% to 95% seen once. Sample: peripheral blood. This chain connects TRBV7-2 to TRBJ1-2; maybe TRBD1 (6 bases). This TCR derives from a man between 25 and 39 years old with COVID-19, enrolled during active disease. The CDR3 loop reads CASSATQGQDGYTF. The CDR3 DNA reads TGTGCCAGCAGCGCCACGCAGGGGCAAGATGGCTACACCTTC.